This TCR beta chain stems from a study of shared clonotypes between healthy human individuals. About the research overall: Three CD4 naive, three CD4 memory, two CD8 naive and one CD8 memory plate were used per donor.

V lost 4 bases to trimming and J lost 4 bases, with 13 bases between them. Looked up from germline, CDR1 is LNHDA and CDR2 is SQIVND (reference sequence). CDR3 length: 14 residues. Using immunoSEQ multiplex PCR, the repertoire was profiled, and TCRdb retains in-frame clones only, with some absent. The repertoire holds roughly 2.5 million clones, around 90% seen once, with 0.13% to 0.15% in the top ten. Points from the study as a whole: How much donors shared clonotypes was expected to be affected by sequencing depth.

With respect to this clone: Its target is unknown.

The sample was naive CD4+ T cells sorted from blood. Subset noted: CD45RA+ positively selected. The chain couples TRBV19 to TRBJ1-2; a weak D match, TRBD1 (5 bases). The receptor's source is a man aged 18 to 30 in good health. CDR3 coding DNA: TGTGCCAGTAGTACCCAGGGAATTTCCTATGGCTACACCTTC. Amino acids: CASSTQGISYGYTF.